The 25 T cell receptor beta chains below were found in one sample sequenced in a study of Ad26.COV2.S vaccination and SARS-CoV-2 variants. Treatment given: around 19 received Ad26.COV2.S at low or high dose, single or two shots; about 5 received placebo; per-sample allocation not given. Following the first vaccine or placebo injection, samples were taken on day 63. Some clones are missing from TCRdb's copy, which holds only in-frame ones; the method was immunoSEQ multiplex PCR. Here the sample spans around 320,000 clones, 70% to 90% being singletons. The sequencing used peripheral blood, collected in a trial of Ad26.COV2.S vaccine versus placebo. These receptors all stem from a person between 18 and 65 years old who received the Ad26.COV2.S COVID-19 vaccine or a placebo.

This clone was seen a single time. The chain recombines TRBV25-1 with TRBJ1-5, with D hard to call. V lost 3 bases to trimming and J lost 9 bases, with 6 bases between them. This CDR3 comprises 11 residues. Germline V gene data show CDR1 as MGHDK and CDR2 as SYGVNS. CDR3 in DNA: TGTGCCAGCAGTGATGTAGGGCCCCAGCATTTT. It encodes CASSDVGPQHF.

V and J are TRBV7-9 and TRBJ2-6; 8 bases are a match to TRBD1. With 3 bases clipped from V and 4 bases from J, the junction kept 5 bases outside the gene matches. This CDR3 is 16 amino acids long. The germline CDR1 and CDR2 sequences are SEHNR and FQNEAQ (reference sequence). The CDR3 bases are TGTGCCAGCAGCTTGCAGGGGGCGCGGGGGGCCAACGTCCTGACTTTC. Amino acids: CASSLQGARGANVLTF.

This chain connects TRBV29-1 to TRBJ1-2, with D maybe TRBD1 (5 bases). Trimming shortened V by 8 bases and J by 5 bases, and 9 bases separated the two germline ends. This CDR3 is built from 10 residues. Germline V gene sequence: CDR1 SQVTM, CDR2 ANQGSEA. The CDR3 bases are TGCAGCCCTCGACAGTATGGCTACACCTTC. It translates to CSPRQYGYTF.

The chain carries TRBV9 and TRBJ1-1; D gene ambiguous. Trimming removed 0 bases at V and 7 bases at J, with 13 bases between. Germline CDR1 reads SGDLS; CDR2 reads YYNGEE. CDR3 length: 14 residues. The CDR3 nucleotides read TGTGCCAGCAGCGTAGAATCCCAATGGGGTGAAGCTTTCTTT. Protein: CASSVESQWGEAFF.

The gene calls are TRBV5-1 and TRBJ2-7; TRBD2 might be the D (5 bases). Germline V gene lookup returns CDR1 SGHRS and CDR2 YFSETQ. This CDR3 spans 13 amino acids. V was shortened by 4 bases and J by 5 bases, with 13 bases between the two germline ends. The chain's CDR3 is CASSGGRVDEQYF. The CDR3 DNA reads TGCGCCAGCAGCGGAGGTAGGGTCGACGAGCAGTACTTC.

The chain is built from TRBV9 and TRBJ2-3; D is possibly TRBD1 (6 bases). This CDR3 is 15 amino acids long. The germline CDR1 and CDR2 sequences are SGDLS and YYNGEE. V gave up 2 bases and J gave up 3 bases, with 13 bases separating them. This chain's CDR3 is CASSVLSGQTDTQYF. CDR3 coding DNA: TGTGCCAGCAGCGTTCTCTCTGGACAGACAGATACGCAGTATTTT.

J is TRBJ2-2 and V is TRBV13, with 8 nucleotides matching TRBD1. This CDR3 is built from 15 residues. CDR1 and CDR2 (germline): PRHDT, FYEKMQ (reference sequence). The V and J ends lost 5 bases and 0 bases, in that order; junction bases with no gene match: 2. CDR3 coding DNA: TGTGCCAGCAGCCGGACAGGGTCGAACACCGGGGAGCTGTTTTTT. This translates into CASSRTGSNTGELFF.

The chain joins TRBV29-1 to TRBJ1-4; tentatively, D is TRBD1 (5 bases). Trimming shortened V by 4 bases and J by 1 base, and 16 bases separated the two germline ends. The CDR3 runs 16 residues. Germline lookup yields CDR1 SQVTM and CDR2 ANQGSEA. In DNA form, the CDR3 reads TGCAGCGTTGGCCAGGGAGCTTGGGGAACTAATGAAAAACTGTTTTTT. Translated: CSVGQGAWGTNEKLFF.

The rearrangement links TRBV7-2 to TRBJ2-3, with TRBD1 as a possible D gene (5 bases). The CDR3 consists of 15 residues. Trimming shortened V by 0 bases and J by 7 bases, and 14 bases separated the two germline ends. Germline V gives CDR1 SGHTA, CDR2 FQGNSA. The CDR3 protein is CASSLAREVLYTQYF. CDR3 DNA: TGTGCCAGCAGCTTAGCCAGGGAAGTCCTCTATACGCAGTATTTT.

The rearrangement links TRBV7-3 to TRBJ2-7, with 8 bases identical to TRBD2. The CDR3 covers 16 residues. The germline gives CDR1 SGHTA, CDR2 FQGTGA. V lost 1 base and J lost 2; bases outside the gene matches: 7. CDR3 sequence reads: CASSLNRAGVAYEQYF. DNA for the CDR3: TGTGCCAGCAGCTTAAATCGAGCGGGGGTTGCCTACGAGCAGTACTTC.

The J gene is TRBJ2-1, the V gene TRBV30; no reliable D call. The V gene lost 4 bases and the J gene lost 3 bases, with 13 bases spanning the gap. This CDR3 has 14 amino acids. CDR1 GTSNPN and CDR2 SVGIG come from the germline V gene (reference sequence). The CDR3 nucleotides read TGTGCCTGGACTCAAGGGCTGTACTACAATGAGCAGTTCTTC. The encoded protein is CAWTQGLYYNEQFF.

The chain combines TRBV6-5 with TRBJ1-5; D is undetermined. The CDR3 spans 14 residues. Germline CDR1 reads MNHEY; CDR2 reads SVGAGI. V was shortened by 8 bases and J by 0 bases, with 11 bases between the two germline ends. The CDR3 nucleotides read TGTGCCAGCGGAAAGGAAGTTAGCAATCAGCCCCAGCATTTT. This sequence encodes CASGKEVSNQPQHF.

This chain links TRBV6-2 or TRBV6-3 with TRBJ2-3; maybe TRBD2 (5 bases). V was trimmed by 0 bases and J by 4 bases, leaving 11 bases between them. The CDR3 contains 15 residues. Germline-derived CDR1 and CDR2 are MNHEY and SVGEGT. DNA of the CDR3: TGTGCCAGCAGTTACTCGCGGGTAGGATCAGATACGCAGTATTTT. Translating gives CASSYSRVGSDTQYF.

This clone was detected only once. The CDR3 reads CASRHQYTGGEQFF. As DNA, the CDR3 is TGTGCCAGCAGACACCAATACACAGGGGGGGAGCAGTTCTTC. V usage is TRBV3-1 (or the pseudogene TRBV3-2) and J usage is TRBJ2-1; 8 bases match TRBD1. The V segment lost 6 bases and the J segment 10 bases; nucleotides outside the gene matches: 11. Per germline, CDR1 LGHDT and CDR2 YNNKEL (reference sequence). This CDR3 contains 14 residues.

The V and J genes are TRBV30 and TRBJ2-2; no clear D gene. The CDR3 runs 15 residues. V was cut by 2 bases and J by 5 bases, with 15 bases left in between. Per germline, CDR1 GTSNPN and CDR2 SVGIG (reference sequence). The CDR3 sequence is CAWSPNSVGTGELFF. CDR3 bases: TGTGCCTGGAGTCCTAACAGTGTGGGGACCGGGGAGCTGTTTTTT.

V usage is TRBV4-3 and J usage is TRBJ2-2; the D call may be TRBD1 or TRBD2 (5 bases each). Germline V gene sequence: CDR1 LGHNA, CDR2 YSLEER. V was pared by 4 bases and J by 0 bases, with 12 bases between. The CDR3 consists of 16 residues. This chain's CDR3 is CASSRGAQANTGELFF. As DNA, the CDR3 is TGCGCCAGCAGCCGAGGGGCGCAAGCGAACACCGGGGAGCTGTTTTTT.

The V call is TRBV5-1, the J call TRBJ1-1; 8 nucleotides align to TRBD1. The junction had 4 bases not matched to a gene; V was cut back by 4 bases and J by 5 bases. Per germline, CDR1 SGHRS and CDR2 YFSETQ. The CDR3 length is 13 residues. The CDR3 protein is CASSIGQGTEAFF. For the CDR3, the DNA is TGCGCCAGCAGCATAGGACAGGGTACTGAAGCTTTCTTT.

The gene calls are TRBV18 and TRBJ1-6, with 7 bases that match TRBD1. The junction had 7 bases not matched to a gene; V was cut back by 2 bases and J by 0 bases. Germline V gives CDR1 KGHSH, CDR2 LQKENI. The CDR3 loop spans 18 amino acids. CDR3 protein: CASSPMPTGSSYNSPLHF. The CDR3 DNA sequence: TGTGCCAGCTCACCAATGCCGACAGGGAGCTCCTATAATTCACCCCTCCACTTT.

The chain combines TRBV5-4 with TRBJ2-7, with D perhaps being TRBD1 or TRBD2 (5 bases each). CDR3 length: 16 amino acids. CDR1 SGHNT and CDR2 YYREEE come from the germline V gene (reference sequence). Trimming removed 0 bases at V and 2 bases at J, with 15 bases between. CDR3 loop: CASSLVWGQGAYEQYF. The CDR3 nucleotides read TGTGCCAGCAGCTTGGTTTGGGGTCAGGGAGCCTACGAGCAGTACTTC.

The chain links TRBV5-6 to TRBJ1-2; D gene unclear. V dropped 0 bases and J dropped 5 bases, with 2 bases sitting between them. The CDR3 is 11 residues long. The germline CDR1 and CDR2 sequences are SGHDT and YYEEEE. The CDR3 is CASSLEYGYTF. The CDR3 DNA follows: TGTGCCAGCAGCTTGGAATATGGCTACACCTTC.

The gene calls are TRBV15 and TRBJ1-2; 7 positions match TRBD1. V shed 3 bases, J shed 8 bases, and the junction held 12 bases outside the gene matches. Germline V gives CDR1 LNHNV, CDR2 YYDKDF (reference sequence). The CDR3 spans 15 residues. Here the CDR3 reads CATSSGDRDRGGYTF. CDR3 DNA sequence: TGTGCCACCAGCAGCGGAGATCGGGACAGAGGGGGCTACACCTTC.

The chain uses TRBV19 and TRBJ2-3, with TRBD1 as a possible D gene (5 bases). From germline, CDR1 is LNHDA and CDR2 SQIVND (reference sequence). The CDR3 sequence is 15 residues long. V lost 3 bases to trimming and J lost 5 bases, with 15 bases between them. This chain's CDR3 is CASSIRVKGIDTQYF. The CDR3 DNA sequence: TGTGCCAGTAGTATCAGGGTTAAGGGGATAGATACGCAGTATTTT.

The CDR3 here is CASSEGLPNTEAFF. In DNA, the CDR3 is TGCGCCAGCAGTGAGGGGTTACCGAACACTGAAGCTTTCTTT. V and J are TRBV5-1 and TRBJ1-1; perhaps TRBD1 as D (5 bases). There are 14 residues in the CDR3. Per germline, CDR1 SGHRS and CDR2 YFSETQ. V lost 5 bases to trimming and J lost 1 base, with 12 bases between them.

The genes are TRBV3-1 (or the pseudogene TRBV3-2) and TRBJ1-2; D gene ambiguous. The germline V gene has CDR1 LGHDT and CDR2 YNNKEL (reference sequence). The V and J ends lost 1 base and 8 bases respectively, with 11 bases between them. The CDR3 is made up of 13 amino acids. The CDR3 bases are TGTGCCAGCAGCCAAGCGTTAAGGGAAGGCTACACCTTC. Translating it yields CASSQALREGYTF.

The CDR3 sequence is CASSFDRGYQPQHF. The CDR3 nucleotides read TGTGCCAGCAGCTTCGACAGGGGCTATCAGCCCCAGCATTTT. This chain uses TRBV7-2 with TRBJ1-5; 8 bases align to TRBD1. V was pared by 3 bases and J by 5 bases, with 3 bases of the junction left unmatched. This CDR3 has 14 amino acids. Germline V gene data show CDR1 as SGHTA and CDR2 as FQGNSA.